This T cell receptor beta chain was documented in a study of CD8 T cells in ankylosing spondylitis. Overall study findings and caveats: Disease-associated clonotypes exhibited CD8+ identity and were relatively infrequent in peripheral blood. Seemingly characteristic of ankylosing spondylitis blood was a TCR beta motif consisting of fewer than 10 highly homologous variants. The clones that were linked to disease were reported to be significantly enriched in matched synovial fluid samples from ankylosing spondylitis patients. In synovial fluid and blood from reactive arthritis, some motif variants were previously reported.

Preparation of TCR beta libraries was done by quantitative 5'-RACE with molecular barcodes. MiXCR was run by TCRdb on the 5' RACE reads, yielding one entry per CDR3 protein. The sample lists roughly 700,000 distinct CDR3 sequences, roughly 20% occurring once. As regards this clonotype: Antigen specificity is unknown.

CDR3 length equals 13 residues. The V gene lost 6 bases and the J gene lost 2 bases, with 11 bases spanning the gap. Germline V lookup: CDR1 SQVTM, CDR2 ANQGSEA. The V gene is TRBV29-1, the J gene TRBJ2-1; possibly TRBD1 for D (6 bases). The source is a male donor with ankylosing spondylitis. Sequencing was done on a sample of blood, either unsorted or a sorted T cell fraction (not recorded which). The CDR3 region is CSVTRGTYNEQFF. DNA of the CDR3: TGCAGCGTAACTAGGGGGACCTACAATGAGCAGTTCTTC.